This T cell receptor (beta chain) was retrieved from a study of T-cell reconstitution after alpha-beta-depleted transplantation in children. Study observations and caveats: Most T-cell counts and diversity one year after the transplant came from T cells that were newly produced.

This clonotype came up a few times. Antigen specificity is unknown. The TCRbeta library incorporated unique molecular identifiers. TCRdb analysed the PCR reads with MiXCR anew, one entry per CDR3 protein. The data hold 300,000 or so distinct CDR3 sequences, with approximately 23% observed a single time. CDR3 length equals 12 residues. Per germline, CDR1 MGHDK and CDR2 SYGVNS. Trimming left V 3 bases short and J 5 bases short, with 8 bases between. The sequenced sample was PBMCs, mostly from graft donor cells, obtained 180 days after TCRalphabeta/CD19-depleted stem cell transplant. This clonotype was sampled from a male patient younger than 18 who had a stem cell transplant for acute lymphoblastic leukemia, so the T cells may come from the graft donor. This chain links TRBV25-1 with TRBJ2-7, with D possibly being TRBD2 (6 bases). The CDR3 here is CASSEGGDEQYF. DNA for the CDR3: TGTGCCAGCAGTGAGGGGGGAGACGAGCAGTACTTC.